This is a list of T cell receptor beta chains from one sample in a study of cytomegalovirus exposure and HLA in healthy donors. Method: immunoSEQ multiplex PCR; TCRdb's copy keeps in-frame clones and lacks some. Of roughly 200,000 clones listed, 78% are singletons. The source material was PBMCs. These receptors came from a female donor in good health and CMV-seronegative. Each CDR3 is given with its conserved first and last residue. The D gene is left open where the match is weak. Some rows have no size entry. The others give once, few or many, or a class for an expanded clone.

cdr3_length d_call clone_size j_call v_call cdr3_aa cdr3_nt
13 . once TRBJ1-2 TRBV18 CASSPGGDYGYTF TGTGCCAGCTCACCTGGCGGCGACTATGGCTACACCTTC
17 TRBD2 . TRBJ2-6 TRBV29-1 CSVLAGEGASGANVLTF TGCAGCGTATTAGCGGGGGAAGGGGCCTCTGGGGCCAACGTCCTGACTTTC
15 TRBD1 few TRBJ2-7 TRBV6-1 CASSVSGQGSYEQYF TGTGCCAGCAGTGTCTCGGGACAGGGTTCCTACGAGCAGTACTTC
14 . . TRBJ2-2 TRBV7-2 CASSRPLLGGELFF TGTGCCAGCAGCCGCCCCTTACTTGGCGGGGAGCTGTTTTTT
15 TRBD1 . TRBJ1-4 TRBV28 CATVTGGFANEKLFF TGTGCCACTGTGACAGGGGGTTTCGCTAATGAAAAACTGTTTTTT
12 TRBD1 . TRBJ2-1 TRBV19 CASSRDRGEQFF TGTGCCAGTAGTAGGGACAGGGGAGAGCAGTTCTTC
18 . . TRBJ1-3 TRBV18 CASSRKLETARSGNTIYF TGTGCCAGCTCACGCAAACTGGAGACTGCCCGCTCTGGAAACACCATATATTTT
11 . few TRBJ2-3 TRBV7-9 CASSFGLQSNF TGTGCCAGCAGCTTCGGACTGCAGAGTAATTTT
13 . . TRBJ2-7 TRBV7-2 CASSLQARYEQYF TGTGCCAGCAGCTTACAGGCGCGATACGAGCAGTACTTC
14 . . TRBJ2-7 TRBV7-9 CSSSLQQSSYEQYF TGTTCCAGCAGCTTACAACAGAGCTCCTACGAGCAGTACTTC